Listed below are T cell receptor beta chains from one sample, sequenced in a study of T cells in tuberculosis. The repertoire was sequenced with immunoSEQ multiplex PCR; TCRdb's copy has only in-frame clones and lacks some. Of tens of thousands of clones listed, approximately 96% are singletons. Sequencing was done on a sample of PBMCs. The receptors stem from a donor between 5 and 29 years old with latent tuberculosis or without tuberculosis infection. CDR3s include the opening cysteine and the closing phenylalanine or tryptophan. A D gene is named only where the DNA matches it firmly.

d_call: TRBD1; v_call: TRBV5-1; j_call: TRBJ2-7; cdr3_nt: TGCGCCAGCAGTTCCGGGACAGGGGGCTTATACGAGCAGTACTTC; cdr3_aa: CASSSGTGGLYEQYF
d_call: TRBD1; v_call: TRBV6-6; j_call: TRBJ1-4; cdr3_nt: TGTGCCAGCAGTTATCTACAGGGGGCAGGGGAAAAACTGTTTTTT; cdr3_aa: CASSYLQGAGEKLFF
d_call: NA; v_call: TRBV11-2; j_call: TRBJ2-5; cdr3_nt: TGTGCCAGCAGCTTCGGACTCCGGAGGACCCAGTACTTC; cdr3_aa: CASSFGLRRTQYF
d_call: TRBD2; v_call: TRBV30; j_call: TRBJ2-7; cdr3_nt: TGTGCCTGGAGTGTGGGGGGGGAGCAGTACTTC; cdr3_aa: CAWSVGGEQYF
d_call: NA; v_call: TRBV19; j_call: TRBJ1-2; cdr3_nt: TGTGCCAGCGAGTCCGGGGAATTGGGAGGCTACACCTTC; cdr3_aa: CASESGELGGYTF
d_call: TRBD1; v_call: TRBV4-1; j_call: TRBJ1-1; cdr3_nt: TGCGCCAGCAGCCGACTCCCCTCGAGGACAGGGATGGATGAAGCTTTCTTT; cdr3_aa: CASSRLPSRTGMDEAFF
d_call: TRBD1; v_call: TRBV2; j_call: TRBJ2-1; cdr3_nt: TGTGCCAGCAGCCATCCCGGGACAGGGAGGGCGTATGAGCAGTTCTTC; cdr3_aa: CASSHPGTGRAYEQFF
d_call: NA; v_call: TRBV20-1; j_call: TRBJ1-4; cdr3_nt: TGCAGTGCTAGAGAAGCTGAAAAACTGTTTTTT; cdr3_aa: CSAREAEKLFF
d_call: NA; v_call: TRBV2; j_call: TRBJ2-1; cdr3_nt: TGTGCCAGCAGTAAACTAGTGAGAGGCTACAATGAGCAGTTCTTC; cdr3_aa: CASSKLVRGYNEQFF
d_call: TRBD1; v_call: TRBV7-2; j_call: TRBJ2-4; cdr3_nt: TGTGCCAGCAGCGCCCCGGGACAGAAAAACATTCAGTACTTC; cdr3_aa: CASSAPGQKNIQYF
d_call: TRBD1; v_call: TRBV5-4; j_call: TRBJ1-1; cdr3_nt: TGTGCCAGCAGCTTATTACAGACAGGGTCTGGTATTGGAGCGGCTGAAGCTTTCTTT; cdr3_aa: CASSLLQTGSGIGAAEAFF
d_call: NA; v_call: TRBV9; j_call: TRBJ1-1; cdr3_nt: TGTGCCAGCAGCGTGACTAGTCACACTGAAGCTTTCTTT; cdr3_aa: CASSVTSHTEAFF
d_call: TRBD1; v_call: TRBV18; j_call: TRBJ1-4; cdr3_nt: TGTGCCAGCTCACCACCGGGAGCAGGGGGCTGGGAAAAACTGTTTTTT; cdr3_aa: CASSPPGAGGWEKLFF